The next 22 T cell receptor beta chains were all read from a single sample in a study of T cell repertoires in cytomegalovirus infection. TCRdb reprocessed the reads via MiXCR and lists one record per CDR3 protein. The sample gives about 740,000 distinct CDR3 sequences, 35% of which show up once; under 3% is in the top ten. Sequencing was done on a sample of PBMCs. Source of these receptors: a human donor in good health (CMV status not recorded). Some clones in this sample may be carry-over from other donors' samples.

This clonotype was observed once. The chain carries TRBV20-1 and TRBJ2-4; D is unresolved. Germline CDR1 is DFQATT and CDR2 is SNEGSKA (reference sequence). Trimming stripped 3 bases from V and 3 bases from J, with 9 bases between. The CDR3 is made up of 13 amino acids. This CDR3 reads CSARPFGKNIQYF. In nucleotides, the CDR3 is TGCAGTGCTAGGCCCTTTGGCAAAAACATTCAGTACTTC.

The rearrangement joins TRBV12-5 to TRBJ2-3, with TRBD2 matching 10 bases. The germline V gene encodes CDR1 LGHNT and CDR2 FRNRAP. With V trimmed by 4 bases and J by 3 bases, 1 base remained unmatched. The CDR3 is made up of 14 amino acids. CDR3 sequence reads: CASGSGLATDTQYF. CDR3 DNA: TGTGCTAGTGGTTCGGGACTAGCGACAGATACGCAGTATTTT.

J is TRBJ1-3 and V is TRBV27; a possible D gene is TRBD1 (6 bases). V lost 2 bases to trimming and J lost 1 base, with 9 bases between them. The germline CDR1 and CDR2 sequences are MNHEY and SMNVEV (reference sequence). CDR3 length equals 15 residues. The CDR3 reads CASSLLGASGNTIYF. CDR3 in DNA: TGTGCCAGCAGTTTACTGGGGGCATCTGGAAACACCATATATTTT.

This clonotype was observed at least ten times. This rearrangement joins TRBV7-2 to TRBJ2-1, with TRBD1 matching 9 bases. The ends lost 5 bases at V and 5 bases at J; junction bases unmatched: 7. Germline CDR1 SGHTA, CDR2 FQGNSA. This CDR3 comprises 15 residues. The CDR3 here is CASSLPGQGNNEQFF. The CDR3 region has the DNA TGTGCCAGCAGCCTCCCGGGACAGGGAAACAATGAGCAGTTCTTC. Full variable domain (missing parts from reference TRBV7-2 and TRBJ2-1): GAGVSQSPSNKVTEKGKDVELRCDPISGHTALYWYRQSLGQGLEFLIYFQGNSAPDKSGLPSDRFSAERTGGSVSTLTIQRTQQEDSAVYLCASSLPGQGNNEQFFGPGTRLTVL.

This clonotype appeared a few times. The J gene is TRBJ2-7, the V gene TRBV7-9, with D possibly being TRBD1 (6 bases). From germline, CDR1 is SEHNR and CDR2 FQNEAQ (reference sequence). This CDR3 spans 15 amino acids. With 5 bases removed from V and 0 bases from J, the gap between germline ends came to 14 bases. In DNA, the CDR3 is TGTGCCAGCAGCCAACGGACAGCCCCCTCCTACGAGCAGTACTTC. Its protein product is CASSQRTAPSYEQYF.

With regard to this clonotype: The conserved phenylalanine or tryptophan is not found at the CDR3 terminus, so this likely reflects a read error. The chain combines TRBV12-3 or TRBV12-4 with TRBJ2-1; tentative D call: TRBD2 (6 bases). V lost 6 bases and J lost 8, with 20 bases in between. CDR3 length equals 15 residues. CDR3 bases: TGTGCCAGCAGCTCTCAGGGAGGTGGCGGCGATGAGCAGTTCTTA. This encodes CASSSQGGGGDEQFL.

This clonotype appeared a few times. J is TRBJ2-4 and V is TRBV7-3; D might be TRBD2 (7 bases). The CDR3 consists of 14 residues. The ends were cut back, 5 bases at V and 8 bases at J, with 16 bases in the middle. Germline V gives CDR1 SGHTA, CDR2 FQGTGA. The CDR3 sequence: CASSLRGARDIQYF. DNA of the CDR3: TGTGCCAGCAGCCTACGGGGGGCCAGGGACATTCAGTACTTC.

The sample holds a few counts of this clonotype. V is TRBV7-8 and J is TRBJ1-1, with D uncertain. Per the germline V gene, CDR1 is SGHVS and CDR2 is FQNEAQ. Trimming stripped 5 bases from V and 1 base from J, with 5 bases between. The CDR3 has 12 residues. Here the CDR3 reads CASSNKNTEAFF. DNA for the CDR3: TGTGCCAGCAGCAACAAGAACACTGAAGCTTTCTTT.

Regarding this clonotype: At one end the junction does not follow the germline gene, possibly because of a read error. This chain links TRBV6-4 with TRBJ1-1, with a weak D call TRBD1 (5 bases). The germline CDR1 and CDR2 sequences are MRHNA and SNTAGT. The CDR3 is 14 amino acids. The CDR3 is CARSASTDNTEAFF. The CDR3 DNA reads TGTGCCCGCAGTGCCTCGACAGACAACACTGAAGCTTTCTTT.

The chain recombines TRBV7-3 with TRBJ2-2; D is uncertain. CDR1 and CDR2 (germline): SGHTA, FQGTGA. The CDR3 totals 17 residues. The V and J ends lost 0 bases and 1 base respectively, with 12 bases between them. This CDR3 reads CASSLTSFLRNTGELFF. In nucleotides, the CDR3 is TGTGCCAGCAGCTTAACATCTTTTCTGAGGAACACCGGGGAGCTGTTTTTT.

This clonotype occurred once. The chain carries TRBV30 and TRBJ1-1; D ambiguous. The germline CDR1 and CDR2 sequences are GTSNPN and SVGIG (reference sequence). The CDR3 has 13 residues. Trimming stripped 2 bases from V and 3 bases from J, with 10 bases between. CDR3: CAWSRLGDTEAFF. The CDR3 bases are TGTGCCTGGAGTCGCTTGGGAGACACTGAAGCTTTCTTT.

This clonotype was counted between two and nine times. The CDR3 DNA sequence: TGTGCCAGCAGCTTAGCGCTGAGGGTGGAGGCTTTCTTT. It specifies CASSLALRVEAFF. This sequence joins TRBV7-8 and TRBJ1-1; D gene ambiguous. Trimming took 0 bases from V and 11 from J, leaving 13 bases between them. The CDR3 has 13 amino acids. Germline CDR1 SGHVS, CDR2 FQNEAQ.

Details on this clonotype: This is likely a read error, given that the CDR3 carries no conserved phenylalanine or tryptophan at its end. The chain uses TRBV12-5 and TRBJ2-6, with no clear D. This CDR3 is 13 amino acids long. The V end was cut by 6 bases, the J end by 3 bases, with 6 bases between. Germline CDR1 LGHNT, CDR2 FRNRAP. The CDR3 spells CASGIGGANVLTS. CDR3 DNA sequence: TGTGCTAGTGGGATTGGTGGGGCCAACGTCCTGACTTCC.

The chain links TRBV5-5 to TRBJ1-5; D remains ambiguous. The germline V gene has CDR1 SGHKS and CDR2 YYEKEE (reference sequence). The V gene lost 2 bases and the J gene lost 4 bases, with 7 bases spanning the gap. This CDR3 contains 13 residues. CDR3 loop: CASSFTENQPQHF. CDR3 DNA sequence: TGTGCCAGCAGCTTTACAGAGAATCAGCCCCAGCATTTT.

Comment on this clonotype: A single base separates this from a much larger clone, so it may be a read error. The chain uses TRBV7-9 and TRBJ1-2; 7 nucleotides line up with TRBD1. The CDR3 length is 14 residues. Looked up from germline, CDR1 is SEHNR and CDR2 is FQNEAQ (reference sequence). CDR3: CASSLDVTGYGYPF. The CDR3 DNA follows: TGTGCCAGCAGCTTAGATGTGACAGGGTATGGCTACCCCTTC. The full variable domain, with the rest looked up from reference TRBV7-9 and TRBJ1-2, is DTGVSQNPRHKITKRGQNVTFRCDPISEHNRLYWYRQTLGQGPEFLTYFQNEAQLEKSRLLSDRFSAERPKGSFSTLEIQRTEQGDSAMYLCASSLDVTGYGYPFGSGTRLTVV.

The chain recombines TRBV20-1 with TRBJ1-5; D may be TRBD1 (5 bases). The germline V gene has CDR1 DFQATT and CDR2 SNEGSKA (reference sequence). The CDR3 has 12 amino acids. With 6 bases removed from V and 7 bases from J, the gap between germline ends came to 13 bases. CDR3 DNA sequence: TGCAGTGCCAGCGAGGGGAGGCAGCCCCAGCATTTT. Encoded protein: CSASEGRQPQHF.

This clonotype was counted a few times. CDR3 coding DNA: TGTGCCAGCAGTGAGATGAACAGGGAGAATGAAAAACTGTTTTTT. Amino acids: CASSEMNRENEKLFF. The chain couples TRBV6-1 to TRBJ1-4; tentative D call: TRBD1 (6 bases). This CDR3 comprises 15 residues. V gave up 3 bases and J gave up 5 bases, with 13 bases separating them. Germline CDR1 and CDR2: MNHNS and SASEGT.

On this clonotype: No conserved phenylalanine or tryptophan ends this CDR3, so it is likely a read error. The chain is built from TRBV4-2 and TRBJ2-1; 11 positions agree with TRBD2. The V and J ends lost 4 bases and 8 bases, in that order; junction bases with no gene match: 10. Germline-derived CDR1 and CDR2 are LGHNA and YNFKEQ. The CDR3 loop spans 16 amino acids. Here the CDR3 reads CASSPGTSGPTYEQFL. For the CDR3, the DNA is TGTGCCAGCAGCCCCGGGACTAGCGGTCCGACTTATGAGCAGTTCTTA.

The chain combines TRBV28 with TRBJ2-7; 10 bases align to TRBD1. The CDR3 extends over 14 amino acids. The V gene's germline CDR1 is MDHEN and CDR2 SYDVKM. J was trimmed by 7 bases and V by 6 bases; bases with no gene match: 9. The DNA of the CDR3 is TGTGCCAGCAGCCCGGGACAGGGGTATGCGGAGCAGTACTTC. Its translation is CASSPGQGYAEQYF.

With regard to this clonotype: The missing conserved phenylalanine or tryptophan at the end of this CDR3 makes a read error likely. The V and J genes are TRBV27 and TRBJ1-2; D is uncertain. CDR3 length: 14 residues. Between the trimmed V and J ends, which lost 5 bases and 7 bases, there was a span of 17 bases. CDR1 is MNHEY, CDR2 SMNVEV, per germline (reference sequence). The CDR3 spells CASSMRDPASGYTL. The CDR3 DNA sequence: TGTGCCAGCAGTATGAGAGACCCAGCAAGTGGCTACACCTTA.

The chain employs TRBV28 and TRBJ1-6; tentative D call: TRBD1 (5 bases). CDR3 size: 14 residues. From germline, CDR1 is MDHEN and CDR2 SYDVKM. The ends were cut back, 2 bases at V and 10 bases at J, with 12 bases in the middle. CDR3 protein: CASSLAGSGSPLHF. The CDR3 nucleotides are TGTGCCAGCAGTTTAGCAGGGTCTGGGTCACCCCTCCACTTT.

In this sample, this clonotype turned up a few times. The rearrangement uses TRBV7-8 and TRBJ2-7; D call uncertain. Germline V gene lookup returns CDR1 SGHVS and CDR2 FQNEAQ. The germline V and J ends were trimmed by 1 base and 3 bases, with 19 bases remaining between them. CDR3 length equals 17 residues. This CDR3 is CASSLVIPGPVRYEQYF. The CDR3, as DNA: TGTGCCAGCAGCTTAGTGATCCCCGGTCCGGTGCGCTACGAGCAGTACTTC.